The 11 T cell receptor beta chains presented below share a single source sample, sequenced in a study of molecular identifiers for immune sequencing clone quantification. One entry per CDR3 protein, called by TCRdb with MiXCR from the PCR reads. This sample has about 320,000 distinct CDR3 sequences, with roughly 23% found just once. The sample consisted of naive CD8+ T cells from blood, with Jurkat cell RNA spiked in. Documented subset: FACS-sorted CD8+CD4-CCR7+CD45RA+ naive T cells. These receptor sequences come from a human donor in good health. Some libraries in this study had Jurkat cell RNA spiked in.

This clonotype showed up just a few times. The junction and the germline gene differ at one end; a read error may be behind it. This rearrangement joins TRBV6-5 to TRBJ1-1, with a weak D call TRBD1 (5 bases). This CDR3 is built from 15 residues. Germline CDR1 and CDR2: MNHEY and SVGAGI. The CDR3 DNA reads TGTGCCAGCAGTAACTTCAAAGGGGCGGATACTGAAGCTATCTTT. This sequence encodes CASSNFKGADTEAIF.

This clonotype showed up many times. This chain uses TRBV18 with TRBJ1-1, with TRBD1 matching over 8 bases. The CDR3 is made up of 12 amino acids. V was clipped by 8 bases and J by 6 bases; unmatched bases: 5. Germline V gene lookup returns CDR1 KGHSH and CDR2 LQKENI. The CDR3 DNA reads TGTGCCAGCAGCTTACAGGGGGCTGAAGCTTTCTTT. It yields the protein CASSLQGAEAFF.

In its sample, this clonotype was seen many times. This chain uses TRBV7-6 with TRBJ1-6, with no clear D. Germline V lookup: CDR1 SGHVS, CDR2 FNYEAQ. This CDR3 is built from 13 residues. The V gene lost 5 bases and the J gene lost 3 bases, with 5 bases spanning the gap. Written as DNA, the CDR3 is TGTGCCAGCAGCCCCGACTATAATTCACCCCTCCACTTT. Residues: CASSPDYNSPLHF.

This clonotype was detected ten times or more. The CDR3 nucleotides are TGTGCCACCAGTGATTTTAGGAGGGGCGACAATGAGCAGTTCTTC. It codes for CATSDFRRGDNEQFF. This chain links TRBV24-1 with TRBJ2-1; the D gene is possibly TRBD2 (6 bases). The CDR3 spans 15 residues. The V and J ends lost 1 base and 5 bases respectively, with 11 bases between them. Germline V gives CDR1 KGHDR, CDR2 SFDVKD.

This clonotype was picked up many times. The chain is built from TRBV6-5 and TRBJ1-1; tentative D call: TRBD1 (5 bases). Trimming cost V 8 bases and J 0 bases, with 10 bases left between them. This CDR3 has 13 residues. The germline V gene encodes CDR1 MNHEY and CDR2 SVGAGI. CDR3 loop: CASGVTVNTEAFF. CDR3 nucleotides: TGTGCCAGCGGCGTGACAGTGAACACTGAAGCTTTCTTT.

This clonotype was detected many times. The chain couples TRBV13 to TRBJ2-3; 9 positions agree with TRBD2. Germline V CDR1 and CDR2: PRHDT, FYEKMQ (reference sequence). V gave up 3 bases and J gave up 6 bases; unmatched junction bases: 16. CDR3 length equals 18 residues. The CDR3 reads CASSFGLASDVQRDTQYF. The CDR3 nucleotides are TGTGCCAGCAGCTTTGGACTAGCGTCGGACGTTCAGCGCGATACGCAGTATTTT.

At least ten counts were recorded for this clonotype. The chain has TRBV7-9 and TRBJ1-5; 7 bases are a match to TRBD1. V was clipped by 5 bases and J by 0 bases; unmatched bases: 4. The CDR3 loop spans 15 amino acids. Looked up from germline, CDR1 is SEHNR and CDR2 is FQNEAQ (reference sequence). CDR3 sequence (DNA): TGTGCCAGCAGCGATGGGGACAGTAGCAATCAGCCCCAGCATTTT. Translated, it gives CASSDGDSSNQPQHF.

In this sample, this clonotype turned up many times. The chain recombines TRBV30 with TRBJ2-7; the D gene is possibly TRBD2 (6 bases). With 5 bases removed from V and 6 bases from J, the gap between germline ends came to 20 bases. Germline V gives CDR1 GTSNPN, CDR2 SVGIG (reference sequence). This CDR3 is built from 14 residues. The CDR3, as DNA: TGTGCCTGGGGACCGGGACTCCTGTACCCCGAGCAGTACTTC. It yields the protein CAWGPGLLYPEQYF. Drawing the rest from reference TRBV30 and TRBJ2-7, the complete variable domain is SQTIHQWPATLVQPVGSPLSLECTVEGTSNPNLYWYRQAAGRGLQLLFYSVGIGQISSEVPQNLSASRPQDRQFILSSKKLLLSDSGFYLCAWGPGLLYPEQYFGPGTRLTVT.

In this sample, this clonotype turned up many times. This chain links TRBV6-5 with TRBJ2-7; D remains ambiguous. The CDR3 is 14 amino acids. Per germline, CDR1 MNHEY and CDR2 SVGAGI. The germline V and J ends were trimmed by 4 bases and 7 bases, with 17 bases remaining between them. As DNA, the CDR3 is TGTGCCAGCAGTTCCCTAGGAGAATTGTGGGAGCAGTACTTC. Translating gives CASSSLGELWEQYF.

On this clonotype itself: A single base separates this from a much larger clone, so it may be a read error. V and J are TRBV6-5 and TRBJ2-2; possibly TRBD1 for D (6 bases). The germline V gene has CDR1 MNHEY and CDR2 SVGAGI. This CDR3 is built from 17 residues. V was pared by 6 bases and J by 0 bases, with 17 bases between. The CDR3: CASSLFAGVANTGELFF. CDR3 nucleotides: TGTGCCAGCAGCCTCTTCGCAGGGGTGGCGAACACCGGGGAGCTGTTTTTT.

This clonotype was detected many times. The chain links TRBV29-1 to TRBJ2-1; D is perhaps TRBD2 (6 bases). The CDR3 totals 13 residues. Germline assignment: CDR1 SQVTM and CDR2 ANQGSEA. V was trimmed by 7 bases and J by 2 bases, leaving 12 bases between them. CDR3 amino acids: CSARLDTYNEQFF. The CDR3 coding sequence is TGCAGCGCCCGACTAGACACCTACAATGAGCAGTTCTTC.